This TCR beta chain was identified in a study of cytomegalovirus exposure and HLA in healthy donors (dated by TCRdb to 2015 to 2018). A note on the overall study: An earlier analysis of 587 of the donors reported more than 250 Gb of sequence data and more than 90 million unique TCR beta sequences from about 179 million T cells. Typing coverage differed by locus: A, B, C, DRB1 and DQB1 were typed in roughly 620-630 donors, DQA1 in about 510, DPA1 in some 600, and DPB1 in just under 490. Using immunosequencing, the study profiled T cell repertoires from 500 to 800 subjects and related those repertoires to cytomegalovirus serostatus. Of the roughly 400 genotyped donors, about 80% fell in the genetic ancestry cluster associated with self-reported Caucasian donors. The aim of the study was to test whether cataloging public T cell receptors could identify signatures of past pathogen exposure. Five DR-DQ haplotypes were handled as single units for association and clustering, since linkage in the cohort was strong. On average, roughly 240,000 unique TCR beta nucleotide sequences were sequenced per donor among some 430 genotyped donors of the cohort, with about 19% of those sequences being non-productive. An early release that covered 500 to 800 HLA-typed donors contained about 290 gigabases of sequencing data and around 80 million unique TCR sequences. The later analysis used no new phenotypic data to find candidate immune exposures, relying instead on TCR beta sequences and their occurrence across donors. Class I and class II HLA loci were covered by the typing at four-digit resolution. In an earlier analysis of a few hundred of the donors, high-throughput TCR beta sequencing was used to judge whether each TCR beta V gene segment behaved as functional or pseudogenic. Along with the approximately 650-subject first cohort, a separate validation cohort of over 90 different subjects was used. All discovery cohort repertoires had been generated using a single sequencing platform. A later genetic analysis took genome-wide SNP genotypes for about three fifths of the roughly 700 donors and used that subset as a discovery cohort. A later analysis re-examined previously published TCR beta repertoires from more than 600 donors and added high-resolution HLA genotyping to investigate patterns of TCR occurrence. Donor age, sex, ethnicity and CMV serostatus were collected together with the repertoire data. To predict cytomegalovirus infection status, the study combined high-throughput TCR immunosequencing, statistical association of individual TCRs with disease status, and machine learning.

Preparation of the library involved the immunoSEQ multiplex PCR assay. The multiplex PCR relied on a mix of 60 forward primers for TCR Vbeta segments and 13 reverse primers for TCR Jbeta segments. Amplification of the CDR3 region of rearranged TCR beta genes was performed with a multiplex PCR assay on genomic DNA. The amplified TCR beta libraries were sequenced on the Illumina HiSeq System as 87-base-pair reads. Processing in the source paper ran as follows. Across the roughly 700 repertoires, a later analysis counted roughly 84 million unique TCR beta chains, 9.5 million to 13 million of which were shared by at least two donors. To remove PCR and sequencing errors, raw reads were error-corrected and collapsed into unique sequences using a nearest-neighbor algorithm that merged closely related sequences. CDR3 sequences were aligned to IMGT reference sequences to assign V, D and J gene segments. For a sequence to be retained, a match of at least six nucleotides was required to both a V gene segment and a J gene segment. A rearrangement was called productive if the CDR3 had no stop codons and remained in frame with V and J, and every other rearrangement was called non-productive. Following IMGT convention, CDR3 was defined as the stretch from the second conserved V-encoded cysteine up to the conserved J-encoded phenylalanine. Sequences without an unambiguous match to a single V gene segment were excluded from the earlier analysis of several hundred of the donors. In an earlier analysis of some 590 of the donors, a V segment was called functional when productive rearrangements were above 56.7%, and segregating when the standard deviation between donors exceeded 5%. A statistical classification framework was developed to diagnose cytomegalovirus status using the catalog of TCR beta chain sequences. In a later analysis, V and J genes were assigned by comparing TCR nucleotide sequences against IMGT/GENE-DB human TR gene sequences. In a later analysis, CDR3 sequences and most-parsimonious VDJ recombination scenarios were assigned using the TCRdist pipeline. A later analysis defined each TCR beta chain by its CDR3 amino acid sequence plus V-gene family, and excluded reads lacking a unique V-gene family. To address suspected cross-contamination and a sequencing artifact, a later analysis removed a few hundred highly shared, low-generation-probability nucleotide sequences. A later analysis calculated a clonal expansion index for each public chain from normalized within-repertoire ranks of inferred template counts. In a later analysis, generation probabilities were computed with a VDJ recombination model fitted to out-of-frame rearrangements, and the resulting probabilities were checked against IGoR. A later analysis scored TCR-TCR, TCR-HLA and TCR-CMV co-occurrence with hypergeometric tests, applying a repertoire-size bias correction to TCR pairs. A later analysis estimated false discovery rates by permuting HLA or CMV assignments 20 times. A later analysis grouped co-occurring TCRs with DBSCAN, adding TCRdist sequence similarity when clustering within HLA-allele-positive subsets. Repertoires with fewer than 30,000 or more than 120,000 public chains, plus five repertoires with anomalous nucleotide sharing, were excluded from co-occurrence clustering. TCRdb retrieved this table from immuneACCESS and kept in-frame rearrangements only. Not all clones are present; in checked studies, unresolved V genes account for under half, and no reason is known for the remainder. The V and J calls and clone size come from that table; D and trimming were worked out from the DNA. This sample lists about 210,000 clones; about 80% were detected once. About 6.1% of the sample belongs to the ten largest clones.

Concerning this clone itself: No antigen is known for it. Base quality data are lacking; no much larger clone is found one base away.

The cohort comprised around 700 healthy bone marrow donors. At the time of sampling, all cohort members were nominally healthy, though unrecorded immune exposures were likely present. The donor was CMV seropositive and was included in the group of approximately 300 seropositive cohort members. Every donor gave a peripheral blood sample, and the peripheral blood mononuclear cells from that sample were used for TCR beta sequencing. Genomic DNA extraction from the blood cell samples was performed with the Qiagen DNeasy Blood Extraction Kit. The germline V gene encodes CDR1 SGHRS and CDR2 YFSETQ. CDR3 length: 14 amino acids, cysteine to phenylalanine. Just CDR3 DNA is preserved here, 42 bases in frame from base 1. V and J are truncated by 0 bases and 5 bases respectively, leaving an intervening sequence of 11 bases. Results the study describes overall, beyond this receptor: In vitro tests confirmed that a few of the cytomegalovirus-associated TCR beta chains recognize cytomegalovirus antigens. A later analysis reported that several top co-occurrence clusters appeared linked to parvovirus B19, influenza, CMV and Epstein-Barr virus. When HLA alleles, especially DR and DQ, strongly co-occurred, attributing TCR associations to individual alleles was difficult. In this cohort, only TCR beta chains were sequenced, and detectable features were limited by the absence of alpha or paired-chain data. In a later analysis, most CMV-associated TCR beta chains were found to appear HLA-restricted, with HLA associations seemingly driven largely by CMV exposure. In a later genetic analysis, fewer N-insertions in productive TCRs were reported among donors in an Asian-associated ancestry cluster than the roughly 670-donor mean. Some IMGT-functional V segments, including TRBV6-2 and TRBV6-3, could not be distinguished by the 87-base-pair reads and were therefore excluded. Presence/absence analyses assumed roughly uniform sequencing depth across donors, an assumption that may not hold. The study gave a list of 150 to 200 TCR beta chains associated with cytomegalovirus. Because some donors lacked HLA typing at each locus, the association tests relied only on the typed subset. A later analysis found that HLA-associated TCR beta chains were more clonally expanded and had lower generation probabilities than equally common non-associated chains. In an earlier analysis of 587 of the donors, most TCR beta V segments appeared in productive rearrangements about 87% or about 30% of the time, broadly matching IMGT annotations. The earlier analysis of approximately 540 of the donors excluded approximately 17 rarely observed V segments, including chromosome 9 orphons, because counts were too low. Linkage disequilibrium might explain the correlated functional status among segregating V segments, but an unknown experimental factor could not be excluded. The only immune exposure information available for the cohort was CMV serostatus. According to the authors, the approach could potentially be generalized to other disease states and immunological phenotypes. A further reported finding was that TCR beta sequences accurately predicted the HLA-A and HLA-B alleles for most subjects in the first cohort. The classifier was reported to diagnose cytomegalovirus status with high specificity and sensitivity in both the original cohort and the validation cohort. In a later analysis, the rate of TCR association differed among HLA loci, with DRB1 alleles having the most associated TCRs and HLA-C alleles having the fewest. A later analysis associated about 16,000 TCR beta sequences with specific HLA alleles at a false discovery rate of 0.05. Across donors, most TCR sequences were observed very rarely, whereas some public TCRs were present in many individuals. V-gene and J-gene trimming of TCR beta chains was associated with a missense DCLRE1C variant in a later genetic analysis, and the association was replicated in an independent cohort. A group of highly shared sequence variants was considered likely to be a technical artifact of the sequencing pipeline.

The chain is encoded by TRBV5-1 joined to TRBJ1-1, and the D gene may be TRBD1, 5 bases matching. Sequenced: PBMCs. This clonotype originated in a man aged 35 to 55 in good health and CMV-seropositive. CDR3 reads: CASSLGGGRTEAFF. The DNA sequence is as follows: TGCGCCAGCAGCTTGGGGGGGGGTAGGACTGAAGCTTTCTTT.